These 25 T cell receptor beta chains were sequenced from one sample in a study of response to subunit inactivated influenza vaccine. From the RT-PCR reads, TCRdb called clonotypes with MiXCR, one entry per CDR3 protein. The sample has 300,000 to 350,000 distinct CDR3 sequences, 21% seen once. The source was PBMCs from blood, collected less than 22 months after vaccination. These receptors were obtained from a man between 45 and 75 years old who received an inactivated influenza vaccine.

On this clonotype: Relative to the germline gene, one junction end is altered; a read error may explain this. The CDR3 sequence is CVTSGYRDRGSPEAFF. In DNA, the CDR3 is TGTGTCACCAGCGGCTACCGGGACAGGGGATCCCCTGAAGCTTTCTTT. This chain links TRBV15 with TRBJ1-1, with 10 bases fitting TRBD1. This CDR3 has 16 residues. The V gene's germline CDR1 is LNHNV and CDR2 YYDKDF (reference sequence). Full variable domain (rest looked up from reference TRBV15 and TRBJ1-1): DAMVIQNPRYQVTQFGKPVTLSCSQTLNHNVMYWYQQKSSQAPKLLFHYYDKDFNNEADTPDNFQSRRPNTSFCFLDIRSPGLGDTAMYLCVTSGYRDRGSPEAFFGQGTRLTVV.

This clonotype was counted a few times. V usage is TRBV6-1 and J usage is TRBJ1-4, with 7 bases aligning to TRBD1. V dropped 6 bases and J dropped 3; count of bases not matched to a gene: 4. The CDR3 sequence is 14 residues long. Germline values: CDR1 MNHNS, CDR2 SASEGT. CDR3 coding DNA: TGTGCCAGCAGCCGGACAGGCGCTAATGAAAAACTGTTTTTT. Translated, it gives CASSRTGANEKLFF.

The chain joins TRBV20-1 to TRBJ2-1, with 8 bases that match TRBD2. V shed 2 bases and J 9 bases; nucleotides not matched to a gene: 9. This CDR3 comprises 14 residues. The germline V gene has CDR1 DFQATT and CDR2 SNEGSKA (reference sequence). CDR3 protein: CSARLVAGFGEQFF. The CDR3 DNA is TGCAGTGCTAGATTGGTAGCGGGATTTGGTGAGCAGTTCTTC.

The genes are TRBV7-2 and TRBJ2-7; perhaps TRBD1 as D (6 bases). CDR3 length: 15 residues. CDR1 is SGHTA, CDR2 FQGNSA, per germline. Trimming removed 3 bases at V and 6 bases at J, with 18 bases between. The CDR3 DNA is TGTGCCAGCAGCTTTATTCGAGGGGGACATTCCGAGCAGTACTTC. It encodes CASSFIRGGHSEQYF. The whole variable domain, filled in from reference TRBV7-2 and TRBJ2-7, reads GAGVSQSPSNKVTEKGKDVELRCDPISGHTALYWYRQSLGQGLEFLIYFQGNSAPDKSGLPSDRFSAERTGGSVSTLTIQRTQQEDSAVYLCASSFIRGGHSEQYFGPGTRLTVT.

This chain uses TRBV4-3 with TRBJ2-1, with TRBD2 matching over 9 bases. The CDR3 has 17 amino acids. The ends lost 0 bases at V and 2 bases at J; junction bases unmatched: 5. The V gene's germline CDR1 is LGHNA and CDR2 YSLEER. The CDR3 nucleotides read TGCGCCAGCAGCCAAGATAAGCGGGGGGCCCCCTACAATGAGCAGTTCTTC. Translation: CASSQDKRGAPYNEQFF.

The V and J genes are TRBV12-3 or TRBV12-4 and TRBJ1-1; D gene ambiguous. The germline V and J ends were trimmed by 1 base and 1 base, with 13 bases remaining between them. The CDR3 sequence is 16 residues long. The CDR3 DNA reads TGTGCCAGCAGTTTAGAGAGGTTGGTAGGGAACACTGAAGCTTTCTTT. Translated, it gives CASSLERLVGNTEAFF.

This clonotype was recorded many times. The V and J genes are TRBV3-1 and TRBJ1-1; D remains ambiguous. Germline values: CDR1 LGHDT, CDR2 YNNKEL (reference sequence). V was pared by 2 bases and J by 8 bases, with 15 bases between. This CDR3 has 14 amino acids. CDR3 region: CASSQHTREREAFF. In DNA, the CDR3 is TGTGCCAGCAGCCAACATACAAGAGAGCGGGAAGCTTTCTTT.

This clonotype has just a few counts. This chain uses TRBV6-1 with TRBJ1-5, with 7 bases aligning to TRBD1. Germline loops: CDR1 MNHNS, CDR2 SASEGT. This CDR3 region has 17 residues. J lost 3 bases, V lost 0 bases, and 8 bases had no gene match. The CDR3 here is CASSEALPDRYNQPQHF. In nucleotides, the CDR3 is TGTGCCAGCAGTGAAGCCCTACCGGACAGGTACAATCAGCCCCAGCATTTT.

The genes are TRBV28 and TRBJ1-5, with TRBD1 matching over 12 bases. Germline-derived CDR1 and CDR2 are MDHEN and SYDVKM. Unmatched junction bases numbered 6, after V lost 6 bases and J lost 0 bases. This CDR3 spans 17 amino acids. The CDR3 sequence: CASRPGQGAYSNQPQHF. DNA for the CDR3: TGTGCCAGCAGACCGGGACAGGGGGCCTATAGCAATCAGCCCCAGCATTTT.

This clonotype was seen more than once but under ten times. The CDR3 nucleotides are TGTGCCAGCAGTTACCGTGGGCCCCGCTCCCAAGAGACCCAGTACTTC. It is translated as CASSYRGPRSQETQYF. The genes are TRBV6-5 and TRBJ2-5; no reliable D call. CDR3 size: 16 residues. Trimming shortened V by 2 bases and J by 1 base, and 14 bases separated the two germline ends. Germline lookup yields CDR1 MNHEY and CDR2 SVGAGI.

In this sample, this clonotype turned up a few times. The chain employs TRBV20-1 and TRBJ1-4; possible D gene TRBD1, 5 bases. The CDR3 runs 10 residues. The germline V gene has CDR1 DFQATT and CDR2 SNEGSKA (reference sequence). CDR3 sequence reads: CSAQGEKLFF. CDR3 bases: TGCAGCGCCCAGGGAGAAAAACTGTTTTTT.

This clonotype was seen a few times. The V call is TRBV10-2, the J call TRBJ2-3; 11 bases are shared with TRBD2. The CDR3 has 15 residues. Germline CDR1 and CDR2: WSHSY and SAAADI. Germline trimming cut 5 bases from V and 6 bases from J; bases unmatched to any gene: 7. CDR3 sequence (DNA): TGCGCCAGCAGTTATACTAGCGGGGGACTGGATACGCAGTATTTT. Encoded protein: CASSYTSGGLDTQYF.

This clonotype has just a few counts. This rearrangement joins TRBV11-2 to TRBJ2-2, with D possibly being TRBD1 (6 bases). This CDR3 has 14 residues. Germline CDR1 and CDR2: SGHAT and FQNNGV. V lost 3 bases and J lost 4, with 9 bases in between. CDR3 residues: CASSFTGITGELFF. The CDR3 bases are TGTGCCAGCAGCTTCACAGGGATCACCGGGGAGCTGTTTTTT.

This chain uses TRBV7-6 with TRBJ2-2; TRBD1 matches 7 bases. V gave up 0 bases and J gave up 1 base; unmatched junction bases: 8. CDR1 is SGHVS, CDR2 FNYEAQ, per germline. The CDR3 has 18 residues. CDR3 nucleotides: TGTGCCAGCAGCTTAGCGAAAGGGGGCGATTTGAACACCGGGGAGCTGTTTTTT. It encodes CASSLAKGGDLNTGELFF.

The chain is built from TRBV7-7 and TRBJ2-2, with 7 bases fitting TRBD2. The germline V gene has CDR1 SSHAT and CDR2 FNYEAQ (reference sequence). This CDR3 contains 14 residues. The ends lost 5 bases at V and 7 bases at J; junction bases unmatched: 7. The CDR3 reads CASSPPGGGGELFF. In nucleotides, the CDR3 is TGTGCCAGCAGCCCCCCGGGGGGAGGCGGGGAGCTGTTTTTT.

The chain has TRBV6-1 and TRBJ1-5, with D possibly TRBD1 on 6 matching bases. The germline V gene encodes CDR1 MNHNS and CDR2 SASEGT. The CDR3 length is 14 residues. Between the trimmed V and J ends, which lost 5 bases and 6 bases, there was a span of 14 bases. In DNA form, the CDR3 reads TGTGCCAGCAGTCCCTTAGGACAGTTTCAGCCCCAGCATTTT. As protein: CASSPLGQFQPQHF.

This clonotype was detected a few times. The chain carries TRBV2 and TRBJ2-5, with D tentatively TRBD1 (6 bases). Trimming removed 2 bases at V and 9 bases at J, with 13 bases between. Germline V CDR1 and CDR2: SNHLY, FYNNEI. This CDR3 is 13 amino acids long. The CDR3 protein is CASSEQGTPAQYF. The DNA of the CDR3 is TGTGCCAGCAGTGAACAGGGGACCCCGGCCCAGTACTTC.

This clonotype was counted a single time. This chain uses TRBV21-1 with TRBJ2-7; TRBD1, as called in the table, went unchecked against the DNA. TRBV21-1 is an annotated pseudogene. CDR3 length: 14 amino acids. CDR3 amino acids: CASSKGGGAYEQYF. Written as DNA, the CDR3 is TGTGCCAGCAGCAAAGGAGGGGGGGCCTACGAGCAGTACTTC.

This chain links TRBV25-1 with TRBJ1-5; D might be TRBD1 (5 bases). Looked up from germline, CDR1 is MGHDK and CDR2 is SYGVNS. CDR3 size: 14 residues. The V and J ends lost 3 bases and 7 bases respectively, with 13 bases between them. DNA for the CDR3: TGTGCCAGCAGTGAGGGGGGGGAAAGCCAGCCCCAGCATTTT. Encoded protein: CASSEGGESQPQHF.

The V gene is TRBV5-1, the J gene TRBJ2-2; the D is unclear. Looked up from germline, CDR1 is SGHRS and CDR2 is YFSETQ. The CDR3 extends over 13 amino acids. V dropped 1 base and J dropped 7 bases, with 8 bases sitting between them. The chain's CDR3 is CASSLQENGELFF. The CDR3 DNA sequence: TGCGCCAGCAGCTTGCAGGAAAACGGGGAGCTGTTTTTT.

This clonotype showed up just a few times. The rearrangement joins TRBV4-3 to TRBJ2-7; D not resolved. This CDR3 comprises 14 residues. The ends were cut back, 0 bases at V and 3 bases at J, with 9 bases in the middle. Germline V gene lookup returns CDR1 LGHNA and CDR2 YSLEER. The DNA of the CDR3 is TGCGCCAGCAGCCAAGATTTAGGTTTCTACGAGCAGTACTTC. Translating gives CASSQDLGFYEQYF.

The chain couples TRBV6-5 to TRBJ2-3; no firm D call. The CDR3 loop spans 13 amino acids. CDR1 and CDR2 (germline): MNHEY, SVGAGI. Trimming pared 4 bases from V and 4 bases from J, leaving 9 bases between. The CDR3 loop reads CASSSHRSDTQYF. CDR3 nucleotide sequence: TGTGCCAGCAGTTCCCACCGGTCAGATACGCAGTATTTT.

This rearrangement joins TRBV3-1 to TRBJ2-7; D uncertain. Germline V CDR1 and CDR2: LGHDT, YNNKEL (reference sequence). Trimming removed 4 bases from V and 7 bases from J, with 14 bases in between. The length of the CDR3 is 13 residues. The CDR3 DNA is TGTGCCAGCAGCCTCCGGTTCCCCAAAGAGCAGTACTTC. Protein: CASSLRFPKEQYF.

This clonotype was observed many times. The V gene is TRBV5-1, the J gene TRBJ1-1, with 7 nucleotides matching TRBD1. This CDR3 has 14 residues. Trimming at V came to 1 base and at J to 1 base, leaving 1 base not matched to a gene. The germline V gene encodes CDR1 SGHRS and CDR2 YFSETQ. The CDR3 sequence is CASSLRTGNTEAFF. As DNA, the CDR3 is TGCGCCAGCAGCTTGCGGACAGGGAACACTGAAGCTTTCTTT.

This clonotype was counted between two and nine times. The genes are TRBV20-1 and TRBJ2-7; 8 positions agree with TRBD1. CDR1 DFQATT and CDR2 SNEGSKA come from the germline V gene (reference sequence). CDR3 length equals 12 residues. CDR3 sequence reads: CSGRTGHYEQYF. CDR3 DNA: TGCAGCGGGCGGACAGGGCACTACGAGCAGTACTTC.